The 25 T cell receptor beta chains below all came from one sample that was sequenced in a study of Graves' ophthalmopathy and Graves' hyperthyroidism. Transcripts of RNA were the source for amplifying TCR beta CDR3 regions. First-round RT-PCR relied on HTBI primers, and a second-round multiplex PCR came next. TCRdb fed the multiplex PCR reads into MiXCR, producing one record per CDR3 protein. The data contain fewer than 650,000 distinct CDR3 sequences, about a fifth of them singletons. Sequencing was carried out using peripheral blood. The receptors here all came from a woman under 30 with stable Graves' hyperthyroidism. Some clones in this sample may be carry-over from other donors' samples.

CDR3: CASSLRGTGENYGYTF. In DNA, the CDR3 is TGTGCCAGCAGCTTAAGGGGGACAGGGGAGAACTATGGCTACACCTTC. The V and J genes are TRBV11-2 and TRBJ1-2; 10 nucleotides line up with TRBD1. The CDR3 runs 16 residues. Germline V gene lookup returns CDR1 SGHAT and CDR2 FQNNGV. V shed 2 bases, J shed 2 bases, and the junction held 5 bases outside the gene matches.

This clonotype was seen ten or more times. This rearrangement joins TRBV13 to TRBJ2-7; no definite D call. CDR3 size: 15 residues. V lost 0 bases, J lost 0 bases, and 9 bases lay in between. Looked up from germline, CDR1 is PRHDT and CDR2 is FYEKMQ (reference sequence). The CDR3 DNA reads TGTGCCAGCAGCTTAGGACCCACCTCCTCCTACGAGCAGTACTTC. Amino acids: CASSLGPTSSYEQYF.

The chain employs TRBV7-2 and TRBJ1-2, with D maybe TRBD1 (5 bases). The CDR3 contains 12 residues. Germline assignment: CDR1 SGHTA and CDR2 FQGNSA. Deletions cut 4 bases from V and 6 bases from J, with 9 bases between. The CDR3 DNA reads TGTGCCAGCAGCTCGACAGCCCATGGCTACACCTTC. Translation gives CASSSTAHGYTF.

A word on this clonotype: This sequence is one base from a far larger clone and is likely a read error. The chain joins TRBV6-2 or TRBV6-3 to TRBJ2-7; D gene uncertain. The CDR3 runs to 12 residues. Trimming stripped 1 base from V and 2 bases from J, with 3 bases between. Germline CDR1 is MNHEY and CDR2 is SVGEGT. CDR3 sequence: CASSYWPYEQYF. The CDR3 nucleotides read TGTGCCAGCAGTTACTGGCCCTACGAGCAGTACTTC.

This clonotype came up many times. This rearrangement joins TRBV6-1 to TRBJ1-1, with D perhaps TRBD1 (6 bases). The CDR3 is made up of 14 amino acids. Germline values: CDR1 MNHNS, CDR2 SASEGT. V was trimmed by 5 bases and J by 4 bases, leaving 14 bases between them. The CDR3 reads CASSPQGYSTEAFF. The CDR3 bases are TGTGCCAGCAGTCCACAGGGTTATAGCACTGAAGCTTTCTTT.

In this sample, this clonotype turned up many times. This sequence joins TRBV5-1 and TRBJ2-7, with a weak D call TRBD1 (6 bases). Trimming took off 2 bases at V and 2 bases at J, with 11 bases between the two ends. The CDR3 sequence is 14 residues long. Germline CDR1 reads SGHRS; CDR2 reads YFSETQ. CDR3 sequence: CASSFLGAPYEQYF. Here the CDR3 DNA reads TGCGCCAGCAGCTTTCTGGGGGCCCCCTACGAGCAGTACTTC.

This chain connects TRBV6-1 to TRBJ1-1; D is ambiguous. The V gene's germline CDR1 is MNHNS and CDR2 SASEGT. Trimming shortened V by 6 bases and J by 0 bases, and 11 bases separated the two germline ends. The CDR3 runs to 14 residues. CDR3: CASSPQSMNTEAFF. The CDR3 DNA sequence: TGTGCCAGCAGCCCACAGTCCATGAACACTGAAGCTTTCTTT.

V is TRBV9 and J is TRBJ2-2; a possible D gene is TRBD2 (6 bases). CDR3 length: 16 amino acids. Germline CDR1 and CDR2: SGDLS and YYNGEE. Deletions cut 0 bases from V and 5 bases from J, with 14 bases between. Here the CDR3 reads CASSVGGRGRTGELFF. CDR3 nucleotides: TGTGCCAGCAGCGTAGGTGGGCGGGGTCGGACCGGGGAGCTGTTTTTT.

This clonotype was picked up many times. The chain combines TRBV11-2 with TRBJ2-7, with TRBD2 as a possible D gene (5 bases). The CDR3 loop spans 15 amino acids. CDR1 and CDR2 from the germline V gene are SGHAT and FQNNGV. Trimming stripped 2 bases from V and 3 bases from J, with 14 bases between. The chain's CDR3 is CASSLNVGVNYEQYF. The CDR3 region has the DNA TGTGCCAGCAGCTTAAACGTCGGGGTTAACTACGAGCAGTACTTC.

The gene calls are TRBV2 and TRBJ2-5; D is unclear. V lost 6 bases and J 5 bases, leaving 13 bases between the germline ends. From germline, CDR1 is SNHLY and CDR2 FYNNEI. The CDR3 is made up of 13 amino acids. The CDR3 here is CASSPGFWETQYF. The DNA for the CDR3 is TGTGCCAGCAGCCCCGGTTTCTGGGAGACCCAGTACTTC.

The table lists this clonotype with a few counts. The chain has TRBV3-1 and TRBJ2-2, with TRBD2 matching 10 bases. There are 15 residues in the CDR3. Germline loops: CDR1 LGHDT, CDR2 YNNKEL (reference sequence). V trimming: 9 bases; J trimming: 4 bases; junction bases outside the gene matches: 8. The CDR3 DNA is TGTGCCAGTACAACTAGCGGGGTTAGCACCGGGGAGCTGTTTTTT. It translates to CASTTSGVSTGELFF.

The rearrangement uses TRBV12-3 or TRBV12-4 and TRBJ2-7, with 11 bases lining up with TRBD2. CDR3 size: 14 residues. J was trimmed by 7 bases and V by 4 bases; bases with no gene match: 6. CDR3 in DNA: TGTGCCAGCAGTTATAGCGGGGGGGCCAGGGAGCAGTACTTC. It is translated as CASSYSGGAREQYF.

This clonotype occurred many times. The chain links TRBV6-2 or TRBV6-3 to TRBJ1-6; 9 bases match TRBD1. The CDR3 extends over 21 amino acids. The ends lost 5 bases at V and 9 bases at J; junction bases unmatched: 26. The germline V gene has CDR1 MNHEY and CDR2 SVGEGT. CDR3 in amino acids: CASSLDSGTGSFWRGGSPLHF. The CDR3 DNA sequence: TGTGCCAGCAGTCTTGACTCCGGGACAGGGAGTTTTTGGCGCGGGGGTTCACCCCTCCACTTT.

There are many counts of this clonotype. The chain employs TRBV12-3 or TRBV12-4 and TRBJ2-2, with D possibly being TRBD2 (5 bases). This CDR3 spans 12 amino acids. The V gene lost 10 bases and the J gene lost 1 base, with 7 bases spanning the gap. The CDR3 sequence is CAIGGNTGELFF. DNA for the CDR3: TGTGCCATTGGAGGGAACACCGGGGAGCTGTTTTTT.

This clonotype was seen repeatedly, ten times or more. The chain has TRBV12-3 or TRBV12-4 and TRBJ1-1; TRBD1 matches at 8 bases. The CDR3 consists of 14 residues. J lost 7 bases, V lost 5 bases, and 9 bases had no gene match. As DNA, the CDR3 is TGTGCCAGCAGTCGGCCAGGGGGCTTTAATGAAGCTTTCTTT. The encoded protein is CASSRPGGFNEAFF.

The J gene is TRBJ2-1, the V gene TRBV6-5; D is perhaps TRBD2 (5 bases). Looked up from germline, CDR1 is MNHEY and CDR2 is SVGAGI. The CDR3 consists of 15 residues. V lost 2 bases, J lost 4 bases, and 12 bases lay in between. CDR3 nucleotides: TGTGCCAGCAGTTACGGACTCCCGTCTTACAATGAGCAGTTCTTC. Protein product: CASSYGLPSYNEQFF.

This clonotype was picked up a small number of times. V gene TRBV28 combines with J gene TRBJ1-1; D is ambiguous. The CDR3 extends over 11 amino acids. In germline, CDR1 is MDHEN, CDR2 SYDVKM. The V gene lost 10 bases and the J gene lost 8 bases, with 14 bases spanning the gap. The CDR3 sequence is CATDAGDEAFF. The CDR3 DNA sequence: TGTGCCACCGACGCCGGTGACGAAGCTTTCTTT.

The V gene is TRBV20-1, the J gene TRBJ2-7; 10 bases match TRBD1. The germline CDR1 and CDR2 sequences are DFQATT and SNEGSKA (reference sequence). The CDR3 is 14 residues long. The ends lost 3 bases at V and 5 bases at J; junction bases unmatched: 7. The CDR3 loop reads CSARIGTGADEQYF. The CDR3 DNA follows: TGCAGTGCTAGGATCGGGACAGGGGCCGACGAGCAGTACTTC.

The chain carries TRBV6-1 and TRBJ2-5; TRBD1 aligns across 11 bases. V gave up 6 bases and J gave up 4 bases; unmatched junction bases: 7. The CDR3 is made up of 15 amino acids. Germline V gene data show CDR1 as MNHNS and CDR2 as SASEGT. The CDR3 region is CASRTDRGRRETQYF. CDR3 DNA: TGTGCCAGCAGGACGGACAGGGGGCGTCGAGAGACCCAGTACTTC.

This clonotype was seen more than once but under ten times. CDR3 region: CASSLIPTYEQYF. The CDR3 bases are TGCGCCAGCAGCTTGATACCAACCTACGAGCAGTACTTC. The chain carries TRBV5-1 and TRBJ2-7; D call uncertain. V dropped 1 base and J dropped 2 bases, with 7 bases sitting between them. The CDR3 covers 13 residues. Germline V lookup: CDR1 SGHRS, CDR2 YFSETQ.

This clonotype was counted at least ten times. The chain joins TRBV13 to TRBJ1-1, with D hard to call. CDR1 is PRHDT, CDR2 FYEKMQ, per germline (reference sequence). Trimming took 5 bases from V and 4 from J, leaving 11 bases between them. This CDR3 is 13 amino acids long. The CDR3 coding sequence is TGTGCCAGCAGCCTCACTAAGGGCACTGAAGCTTTCTTT. The encoded protein is CASSLTKGTEAFF.

The rearrangement uses TRBV6-1 and TRBJ2-6, with D possibly being TRBD1 or TRBD2 (5 bases each). V lost 7 bases to trimming and J lost 1 base, with 17 bases between them. The V gene's germline CDR1 is MNHNS and CDR2 SASEGT. This CDR3 is built from 17 residues. The CDR3 loop reads CASTAGAGSSGANVLTF. The DNA of the CDR3 is TGTGCCAGCACCGCCGGGGCCGGATCGTCTGGGGCCAACGTCCTGACTTTC.

The rearrangement joins TRBV2 to TRBJ1-2; D perhaps matches TRBD1 (5 bases). CDR1 is SNHLY, CDR2 FYNNEI, per germline. This CDR3 comprises 13 residues. V lost 7 bases, J lost 6 bases, and 15 bases lay in between. The CDR3 region has the DNA TGTGCCAGCATCCTTAGACAGACAGATGGCTACACCTTC. It encodes CASILRQTDGYTF.

This clonotype was seen a handful of times. This rearrangement joins TRBV3-1 to TRBJ1-6; unclear D gene. The germline V and J ends were trimmed by 0 bases and 10 bases, with 10 bases remaining between them. Germline V gene data show CDR1 as LGHDT and CDR2 as YNNKEL (reference sequence). The CDR3 contains 14 residues. The CDR3 protein is CASSQDGVRSPLHF. The CDR3 nucleotides read TGTGCCAGCAGCCAAGACGGGGTCAGGTCACCCCTCCACTTT.

This chain uses TRBV7-9 with TRBJ2-5; 8 bases map to TRBD2. The CDR3 has 14 amino acids. Per the germline V gene, CDR1 is SEHNR and CDR2 is FQNEAQ (reference sequence). Germline trimming cut 5 bases from V and 1 base from J; bases unmatched to any gene: 3. The CDR3 protein is CASSSGGLQETQYF. In DNA form, the CDR3 reads TGTGCCAGCAGCAGCGGGGGACTCCAAGAGACCCAGTACTTC.